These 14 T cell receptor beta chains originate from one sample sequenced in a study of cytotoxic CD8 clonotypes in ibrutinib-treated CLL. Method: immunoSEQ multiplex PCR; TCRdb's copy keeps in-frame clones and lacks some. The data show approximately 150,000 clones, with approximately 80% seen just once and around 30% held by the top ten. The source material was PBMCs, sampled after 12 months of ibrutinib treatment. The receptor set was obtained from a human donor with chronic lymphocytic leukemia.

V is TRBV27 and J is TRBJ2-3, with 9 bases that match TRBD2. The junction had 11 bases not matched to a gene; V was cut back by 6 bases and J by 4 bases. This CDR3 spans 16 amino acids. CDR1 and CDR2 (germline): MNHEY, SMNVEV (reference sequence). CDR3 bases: TGTGCCAGCAGGTCGTGGGCGGGAGGGATAGCAGATACGCAGTATTTT. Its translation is CASRSWAGGIADTQYF.

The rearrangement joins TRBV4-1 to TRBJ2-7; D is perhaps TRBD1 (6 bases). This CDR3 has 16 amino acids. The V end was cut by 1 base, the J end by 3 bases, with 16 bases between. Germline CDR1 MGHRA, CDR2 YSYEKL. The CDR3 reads CASSQGGQGLHYEQYF. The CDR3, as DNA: TGCGCCAGCAGCCAAGGGGGGCAAGGTCTCCACTACGAGCAGTACTTC.

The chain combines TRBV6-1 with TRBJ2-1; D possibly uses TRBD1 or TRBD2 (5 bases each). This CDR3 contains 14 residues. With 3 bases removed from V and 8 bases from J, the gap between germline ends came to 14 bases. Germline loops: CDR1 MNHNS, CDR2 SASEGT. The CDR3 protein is CASSDMGESDEQFF. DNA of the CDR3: TGTGCCAGCAGTGATATGGGGGAGTCGGATGAGCAGTTCTTC.

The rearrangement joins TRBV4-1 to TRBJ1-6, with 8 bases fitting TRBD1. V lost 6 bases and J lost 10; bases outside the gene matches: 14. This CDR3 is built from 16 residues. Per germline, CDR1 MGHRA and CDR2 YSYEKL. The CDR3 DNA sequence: TGCGCCAGCAGTCGAGAAGGAGACAGGGGTTGGTCACCCCTCCACTTT. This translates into CASSREGDRGWSPLHF.

The CDR3 protein is CASSLRDGNQPQHF. DNA for the CDR3: TGTGCCAGCAGTCTCCGGGACGGCAATCAGCCCCAGCATTTT. This chain uses TRBV6-5 with TRBJ1-5; perhaps TRBD1 as D (5 bases). There are 14 residues in the CDR3. The germline V gene encodes CDR1 MNHEY and CDR2 SVGAGI. Trimming removed 5 bases from V and 2 bases from J, with 10 bases in between.

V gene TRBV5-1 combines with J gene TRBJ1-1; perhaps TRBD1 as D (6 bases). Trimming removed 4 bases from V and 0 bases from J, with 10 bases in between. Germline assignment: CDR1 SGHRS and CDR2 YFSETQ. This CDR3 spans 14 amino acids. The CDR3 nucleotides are TGCGCCAGCAGCCACGGACAGTTGAACACTGAAGCTTTCTTT. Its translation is CASSHGQLNTEAFF.

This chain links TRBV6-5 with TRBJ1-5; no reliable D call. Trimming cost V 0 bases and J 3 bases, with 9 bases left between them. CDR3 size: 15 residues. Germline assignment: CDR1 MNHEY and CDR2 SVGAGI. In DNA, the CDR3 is TGTGCCAGCAGTTACTCTAGCCAGGCCAATCAGCCCCAGCATTTT. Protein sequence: CASSYSSQANQPQHF.

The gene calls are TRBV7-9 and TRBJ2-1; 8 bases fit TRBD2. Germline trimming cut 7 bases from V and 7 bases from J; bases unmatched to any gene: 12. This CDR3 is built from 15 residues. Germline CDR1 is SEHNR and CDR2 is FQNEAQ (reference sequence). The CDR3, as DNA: TGTGCCAGCAATAAAGTTGGACTAGCTGGAAATGAGCAGTTCTTC. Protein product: CASNKVGLAGNEQFF.

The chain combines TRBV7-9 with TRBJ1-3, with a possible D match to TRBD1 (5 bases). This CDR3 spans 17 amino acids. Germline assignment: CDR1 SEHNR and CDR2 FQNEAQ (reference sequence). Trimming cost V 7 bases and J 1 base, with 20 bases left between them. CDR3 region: CASTPPGQGVSGNTIYF. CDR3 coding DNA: TGTGCCAGCACCCCGCCCGGCCAGGGAGTATCTGGAAACACCATATATTTT.

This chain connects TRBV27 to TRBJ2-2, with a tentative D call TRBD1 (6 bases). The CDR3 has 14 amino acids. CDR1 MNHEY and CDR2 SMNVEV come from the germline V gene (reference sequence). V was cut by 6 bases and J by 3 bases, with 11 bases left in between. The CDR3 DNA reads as TGTGCCAGCAGACCCAACAGGGACACCGGGGAGCTGTTTTTT. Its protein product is CASRPNRDTGELFF.

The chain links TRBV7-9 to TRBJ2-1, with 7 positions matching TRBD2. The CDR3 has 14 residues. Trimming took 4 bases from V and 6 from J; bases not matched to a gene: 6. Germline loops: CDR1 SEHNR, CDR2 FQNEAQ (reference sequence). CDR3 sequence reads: CASSSTSLANEQFF. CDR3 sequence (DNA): TGTGCCAGCAGCTCGACTAGCTTGGCCAATGAGCAGTTCTTC. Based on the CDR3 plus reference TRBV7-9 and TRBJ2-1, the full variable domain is DTGVSQNPRHKITKRGQNVTFRCDPISEHNRLYWYRQTLGQGPEFLTYFQNEAQLEKSRLLSDRFSAERPKGSFSTLEIQRTEQGDSAMYLCASSSTSLANEQFFGPGTRLTVL.

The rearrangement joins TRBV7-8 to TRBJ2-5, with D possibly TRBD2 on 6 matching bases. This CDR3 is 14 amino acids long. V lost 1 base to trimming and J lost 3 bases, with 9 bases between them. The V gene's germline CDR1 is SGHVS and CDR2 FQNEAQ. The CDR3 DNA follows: TGTGCCAGCAGCTTAGGGACTACCGAAGAGACCCAGTACTTC. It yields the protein CASSLGTTEETQYF.

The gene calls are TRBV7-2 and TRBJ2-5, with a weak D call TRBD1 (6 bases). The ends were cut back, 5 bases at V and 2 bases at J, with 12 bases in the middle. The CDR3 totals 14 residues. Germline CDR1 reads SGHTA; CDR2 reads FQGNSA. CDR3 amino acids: CASSLWTAQETQYF. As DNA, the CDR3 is TGTGCCAGCAGCCTATGGACAGCTCAAGAGACCCAGTACTTC.

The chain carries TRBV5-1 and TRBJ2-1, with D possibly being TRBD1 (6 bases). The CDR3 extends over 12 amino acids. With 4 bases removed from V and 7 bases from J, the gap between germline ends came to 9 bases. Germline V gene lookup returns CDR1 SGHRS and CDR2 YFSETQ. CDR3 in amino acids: CASSRDRNEQFF. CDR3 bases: TGCGCCAGCAGCCGCGACAGGAATGAGCAGTTCTTC.